These T cell receptor beta chains were read from a single sample in a study of cytomegalovirus exposure and HLA in healthy donors. TCRdb keeps only in-frame clones here, not all; method: immunoSEQ multiplex PCR. The sample gives 180,000 or so clones, 80% to 90% of which show up once; roughly 10% is in the top ten. Specimen: PBMCs. The receptors here all came from a man between 18 and 35 years old in good health and CMV-seropositive. The CDR3 runs from the conserved cysteine through the conserved F or W. D genes are given only for firm matches. Size is omitted from some rows. Given values are once, few, many or a class for expanded clones.

length | D | J | size | V | CDR3 | DNA
15 | TRBD1 | TRBJ1-2 | - | TRBV19 | CASSVRDRAGYGYTF | TGTGCCAGTAGTGTTAGGGACAGGGCAGGATATGGCTACACCTTC
13 | TRBD1 | TRBJ1-5 | - | TRBV6-1 | CAISDRGEQPQHF | TGTGCCATTTCGGACAGGGGAGAACAGCCCCAGCATTTT
16 | - | TRBJ2-7 | - | TRBV4-2 | CASSQAGAGAMGEQYF | TGTGCCAGCAGCCAAGCTGGTGCGGGGGCAATGGGCGAGCAGTACTTC
13 | - | TRBJ1-1 | - | TRBV10-1 | CASSESVNTEAFF | TGCGCCAGCAGTGAATCCGTGAACACTGAAGCTTTCTTT
15 | - | TRBJ2-4 | - | TRBV5-1 | CASSEPTVAKNIQYF | TGCGCCAGCAGCGAACCGACAGTCGCCAAAAACATTCAGTACTTC
15 | - | TRBJ2-3 | - | TRBV7-6 | CASSPSPGGGDTQYF | TGTGCCAGCAGCCCTAGCCCCGGGGGAGGAGATACGCAGTATTTT
15 | - | TRBJ1-4 | - | TRBV9 | CASSVTGSPNEKLFF | TGTGCCAGCAGCGTAACGGGTAGCCCTAATGAAAAACTGTTTTTT
14 | - | TRBJ1-1 | - | TRBV10-3 | CAISESTANTEAFF | TGTGCCATCAGTGAGTCGACAGCGAACACTGAAGCTTTCTTT
14 | TRBD1 | TRBJ1-1 | few | TRBV7-9 | CASSDRDRQTEAFF | TGTGCCAGCAGCGACCGGGACAGACAAACTGAAGCTTTCTTT
16 | TRBD1 | TRBJ2-1 | - | TRBV10-3 | CAISVMVGTGGSEQFF | TGTGCCATCAGTGTGATGGTTGGGACAGGGGGGAGTGAGCAGTTCTTC
18 | TRBD1 | TRBJ1-4 | - | TRBV18 | CASSPVRDRVATNEKLFF | TGTGCCAGCTCACCAGTCCGGGACAGGGTCGCAACTAATGAAAAACTGTTTTTT
13 | - | TRBJ1-4 | few | TRBV10-3 | CASRDIVGEKLFF | TGTGCCTCCCGGGACATTGTAGGTGAAAAACTGTTTTTT
14 | - | TRBJ2-5 | - | TRBV7-9 | CASSLIGGGETQYF | TGTGCCAGCAGCTTAATCGGGGGAGGAGAGACCCAGTACTTC
11 | - | TRBJ1-2 | - | TRBV27 | CASSAGMGYTF | TGTGCCAGCAGTGCAGGTATGGGCTACACCTTC
15 | TRBD1 | TRBJ2-1 | - | TRBV7-9 | CASSFPGQGHNEQFF | TGTGCCAGCAGCTTCCCGGGACAGGGACACAATGAGCAGTTCTTC
13 | TRBD1 | TRBJ1-2 | - | TRBV19 | CASSTTGGYGYTF | TGTGCCAGTAGCACGACAGGGGGGTATGGCTACACCTTC
15 | TRBD1 | TRBJ1-2 | - | TRBV5-1 | CASSIWTGGASGYTF | TGCGCCAGCAGCATATGGACAGGGGGCGCCTCTGGCTACACCTTC
15 | - | TRBJ1-2 | - | TRBV18 | CASSPPGREGYGYTF | TGTGCCAGCTCACCACCGGGCAGGGAGGGGTATGGCTACACCTTC
15 | - | TRBJ2-3 | once | TRBV29-1 | CSVDPPEGGQDTQYF | TGCAGCGTTGACCCCCCGGAGGGGGGGCAAGATACGCAGTATTTT
15 | TRBD1 | TRBJ2-7 | - | TRBV19 | CASSRDRGDSYEQYF | TGTGCCAGTAGTCGGGACAGGGGAGACTCCTACGAGCAGTACTTC
14 | TRBD2 | TRBJ2-1 | - | TRBV19 | CASSGLAGGPEQFF | TGTGCCAGTAGCGGACTAGCGGGGGGGCCTGAGCAGTTCTTC
17 | TRBD1 | TRBJ1-5 | once | TRBV18 | CASSPPWDSHSNQPQHF | TGTGCCAGCTCACCACCGTGGGACAGTCATAGCAATCAGCCCCAGCATTTT
13 | - | TRBJ1-2 | - | TRBV30 | CAWASEANYGYTF | TGTGCCTGGGCGTCGGAGGCTAACTATGGCTACACCTTC
17 | - | TRBJ2-1 | - | TRBV4-1 | CASSQGYIVPGGNEQFF | TGCGCCAGCAGCCAAGGCTACATCGTCCCAGGGGGGAATGAGCAGTTCTTC
15 | - | TRBJ2-1 | once | TRBV5-6 | CASSLLPNTYNEQFF | TGTGCCAGCAGCTTGCTTCCGAACACCTACAATGAGCAGTTCTTC